The sequence of this T cell receptor beta chain was determined in a study of naive and memory T cell subsets. This clonotype appeared many times. Its antigen is still unknown. The germline V gene has CDR1 MNHEY and CDR2 SMNVEV (reference sequence). This CDR3 is 13 amino acids long. Trimming stripped 1 base from V and 6 bases from J, with 9 bases between. An equimolar mix of two oligonucleotides served as the beta constant-region primer for TRBC1 and TRBC2. The ligated cDNA underwent four PCR rounds using SP2 and nested alpha and beta constant-region primers. An oligonucleotide with the SP2 primer and a 12-nucleotide UMI was ligated to the cDNA 3' end. In TCRdb, the UMI-ligation and nested PCR reads were re-called with MiXCR into one record per CDR3 protein. This sample has approximately 80,000 distinct CDR3 sequences, with about 10% found just once. The study, taken as a whole, reports: Clonotypes here are unpaired alpha or beta chain sequences.

CD4+ T cell IFNgamma after overnight CMV lysate exposure gave donor CMV status. The sequenced material came from naive CD8+ T cells from blood. The clonotype was recovered from a human donor in good health. The rearrangement uses TRBV27 and TRBJ1-2; no firm D call. CDR3 residues: CASSLWFGDGYTF. The DNA of the CDR3 is TGTGCCAGCAGTTTATGGTTTGGCGATGGCTACACCTTC.